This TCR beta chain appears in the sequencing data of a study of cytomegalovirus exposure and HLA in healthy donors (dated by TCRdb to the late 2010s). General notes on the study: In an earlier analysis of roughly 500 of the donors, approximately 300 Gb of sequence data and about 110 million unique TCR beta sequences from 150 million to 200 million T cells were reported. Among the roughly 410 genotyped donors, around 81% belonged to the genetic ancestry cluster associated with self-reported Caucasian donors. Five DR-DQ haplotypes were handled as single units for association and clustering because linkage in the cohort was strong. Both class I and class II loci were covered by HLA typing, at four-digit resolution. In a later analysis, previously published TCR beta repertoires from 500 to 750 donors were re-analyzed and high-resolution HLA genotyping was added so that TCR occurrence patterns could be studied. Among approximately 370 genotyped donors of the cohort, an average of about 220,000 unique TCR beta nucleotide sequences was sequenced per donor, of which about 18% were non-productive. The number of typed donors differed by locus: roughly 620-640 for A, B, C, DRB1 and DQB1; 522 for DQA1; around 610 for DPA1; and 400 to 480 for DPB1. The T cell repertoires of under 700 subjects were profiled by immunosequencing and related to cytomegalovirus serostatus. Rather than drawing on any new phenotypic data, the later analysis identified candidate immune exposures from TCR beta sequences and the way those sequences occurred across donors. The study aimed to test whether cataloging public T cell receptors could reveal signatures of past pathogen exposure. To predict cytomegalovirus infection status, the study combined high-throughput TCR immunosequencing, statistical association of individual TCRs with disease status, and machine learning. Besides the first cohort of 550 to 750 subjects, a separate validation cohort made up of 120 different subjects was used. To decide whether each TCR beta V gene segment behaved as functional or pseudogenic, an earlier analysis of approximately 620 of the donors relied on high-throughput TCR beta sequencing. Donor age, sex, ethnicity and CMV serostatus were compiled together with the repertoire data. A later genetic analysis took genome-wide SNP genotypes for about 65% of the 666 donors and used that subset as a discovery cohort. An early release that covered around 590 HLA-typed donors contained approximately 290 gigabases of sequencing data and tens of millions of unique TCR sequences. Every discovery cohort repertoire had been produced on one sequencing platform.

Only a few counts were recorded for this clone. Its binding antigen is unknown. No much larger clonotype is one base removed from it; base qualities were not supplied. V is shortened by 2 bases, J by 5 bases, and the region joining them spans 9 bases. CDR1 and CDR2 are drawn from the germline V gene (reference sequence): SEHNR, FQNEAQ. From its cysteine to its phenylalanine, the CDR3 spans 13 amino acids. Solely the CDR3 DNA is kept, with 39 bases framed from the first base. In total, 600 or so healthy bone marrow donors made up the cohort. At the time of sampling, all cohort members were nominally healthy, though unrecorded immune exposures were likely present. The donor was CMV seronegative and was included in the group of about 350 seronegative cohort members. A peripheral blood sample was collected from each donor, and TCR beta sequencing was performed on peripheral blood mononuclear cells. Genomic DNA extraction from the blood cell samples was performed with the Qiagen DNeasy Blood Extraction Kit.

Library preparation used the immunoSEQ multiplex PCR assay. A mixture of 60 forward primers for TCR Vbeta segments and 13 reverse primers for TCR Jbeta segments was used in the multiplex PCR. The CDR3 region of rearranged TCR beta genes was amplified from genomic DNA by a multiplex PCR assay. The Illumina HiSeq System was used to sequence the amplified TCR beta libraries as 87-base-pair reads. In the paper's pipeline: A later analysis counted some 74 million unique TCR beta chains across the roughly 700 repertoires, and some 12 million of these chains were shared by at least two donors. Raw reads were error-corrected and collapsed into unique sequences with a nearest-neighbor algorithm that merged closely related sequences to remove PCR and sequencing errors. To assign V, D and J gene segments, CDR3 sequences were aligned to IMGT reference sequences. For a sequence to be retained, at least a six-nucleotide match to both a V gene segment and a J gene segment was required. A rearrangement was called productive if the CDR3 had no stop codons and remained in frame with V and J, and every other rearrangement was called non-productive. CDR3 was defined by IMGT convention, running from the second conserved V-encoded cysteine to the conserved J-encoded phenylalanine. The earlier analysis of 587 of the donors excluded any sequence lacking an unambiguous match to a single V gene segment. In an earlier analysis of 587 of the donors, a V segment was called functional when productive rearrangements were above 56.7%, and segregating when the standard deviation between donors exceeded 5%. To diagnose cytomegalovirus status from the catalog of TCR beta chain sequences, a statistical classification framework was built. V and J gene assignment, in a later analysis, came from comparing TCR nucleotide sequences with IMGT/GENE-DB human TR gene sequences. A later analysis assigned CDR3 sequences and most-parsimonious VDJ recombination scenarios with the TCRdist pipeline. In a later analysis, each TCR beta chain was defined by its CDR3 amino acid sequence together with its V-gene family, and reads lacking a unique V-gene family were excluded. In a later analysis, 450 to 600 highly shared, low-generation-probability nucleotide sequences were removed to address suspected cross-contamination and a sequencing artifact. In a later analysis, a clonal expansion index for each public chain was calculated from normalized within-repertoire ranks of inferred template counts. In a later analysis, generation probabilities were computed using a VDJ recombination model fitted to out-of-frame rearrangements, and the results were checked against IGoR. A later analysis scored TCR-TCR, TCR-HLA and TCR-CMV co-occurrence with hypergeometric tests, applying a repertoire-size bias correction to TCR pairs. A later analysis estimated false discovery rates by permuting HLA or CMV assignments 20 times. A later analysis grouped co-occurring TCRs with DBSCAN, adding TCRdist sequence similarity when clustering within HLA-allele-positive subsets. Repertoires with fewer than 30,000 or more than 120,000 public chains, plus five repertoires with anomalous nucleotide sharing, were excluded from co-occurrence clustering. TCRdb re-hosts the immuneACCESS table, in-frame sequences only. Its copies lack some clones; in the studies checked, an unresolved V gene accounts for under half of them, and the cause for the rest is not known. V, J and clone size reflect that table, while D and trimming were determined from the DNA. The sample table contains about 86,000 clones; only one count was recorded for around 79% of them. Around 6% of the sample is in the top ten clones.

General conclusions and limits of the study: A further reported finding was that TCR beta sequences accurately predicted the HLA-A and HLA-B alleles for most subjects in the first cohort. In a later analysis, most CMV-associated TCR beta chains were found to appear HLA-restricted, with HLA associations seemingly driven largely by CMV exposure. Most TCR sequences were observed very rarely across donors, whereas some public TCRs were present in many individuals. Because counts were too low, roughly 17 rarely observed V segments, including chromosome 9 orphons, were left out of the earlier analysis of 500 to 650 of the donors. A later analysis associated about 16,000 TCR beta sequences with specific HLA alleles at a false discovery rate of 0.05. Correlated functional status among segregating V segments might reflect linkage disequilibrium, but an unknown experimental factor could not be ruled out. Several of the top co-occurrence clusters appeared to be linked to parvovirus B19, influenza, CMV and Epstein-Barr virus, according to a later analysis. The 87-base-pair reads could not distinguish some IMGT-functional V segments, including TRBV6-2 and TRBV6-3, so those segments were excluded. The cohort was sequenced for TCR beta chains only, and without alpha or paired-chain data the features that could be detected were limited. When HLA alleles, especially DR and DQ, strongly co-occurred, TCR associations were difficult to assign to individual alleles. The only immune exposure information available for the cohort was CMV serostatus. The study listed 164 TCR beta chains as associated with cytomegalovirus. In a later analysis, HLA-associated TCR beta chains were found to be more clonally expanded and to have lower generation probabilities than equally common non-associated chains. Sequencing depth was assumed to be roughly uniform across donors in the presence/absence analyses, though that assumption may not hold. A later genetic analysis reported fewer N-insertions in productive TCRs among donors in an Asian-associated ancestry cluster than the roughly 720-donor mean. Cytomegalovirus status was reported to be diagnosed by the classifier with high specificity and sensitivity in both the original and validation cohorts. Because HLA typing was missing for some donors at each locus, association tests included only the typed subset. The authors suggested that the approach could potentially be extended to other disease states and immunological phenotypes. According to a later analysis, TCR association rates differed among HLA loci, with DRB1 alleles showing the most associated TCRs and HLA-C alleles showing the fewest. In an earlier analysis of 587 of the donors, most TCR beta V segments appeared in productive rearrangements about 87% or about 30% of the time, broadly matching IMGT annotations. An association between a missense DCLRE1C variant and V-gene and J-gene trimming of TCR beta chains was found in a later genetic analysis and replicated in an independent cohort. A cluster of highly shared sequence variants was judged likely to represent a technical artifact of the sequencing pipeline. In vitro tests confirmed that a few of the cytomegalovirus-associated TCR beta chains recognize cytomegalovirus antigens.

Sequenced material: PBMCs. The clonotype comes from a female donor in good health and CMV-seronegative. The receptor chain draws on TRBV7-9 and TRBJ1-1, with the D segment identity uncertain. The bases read TGTGCCAGCAGCTTATCCGAACAGACTGAAGCTTTCTTT. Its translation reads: CASSLSEQTEAFF.